This entry lists 30 T cell receptor beta chains sequenced from one sample in a study of immune evolution from preneoplasia to lung adenocarcinoma. The method was immunoSEQ multiplex PCR; TCRdb's version includes in-frame clones alone and lacks a portion of them. The sample carries around 41,000 clones, less than 85% recorded once. The sample consisted of FFPE invasive lung adenocarcinoma tissue. The receptor set was obtained from a person in their 60s with lung adenocarcinoma.

This chain connects TRBV5-1 to TRBJ2-7; D is ambiguous. The CDR3 is made up of 16 amino acids. The V end was cut by 0 bases, the J end by 2 bases, with 15 bases between. Germline V CDR1 and CDR2: SGHRS, YFSETQ. CDR3: CASSLDVSWETYEQYF. The CDR3 bases are TGCGCCAGCAGCTTGGATGTCAGTTGGGAAACCTACGAGCAGTACTTC.

CDR3 region: CASSTQQGFSGELFF. CDR3 nucleotide sequence: TGTGCCAGTAGTACACAACAGGGTTTTTCCGGGGAGCTGTTTTTT. J is TRBJ2-2 and V is TRBV19, with D tentatively TRBD1 (6 bases). Between the trimmed V and J ends, which lost 4 bases and 6 bases, there was a span of 15 bases. Germline V lookup: CDR1 LNHDA, CDR2 SQIVND (reference sequence). CDR3 length equals 15 residues.

This chain connects TRBV7-4 to TRBJ2-7, with D maybe TRBD1 (6 bases). The germline CDR1 and CDR2 sequences are SGHVT and SQSDAQ. There are 15 residues in the CDR3. Trimming stripped 5 bases from V and 0 bases from J, with 14 bases between. CDR3 in DNA: TGTGCCAGCAGCCGTATGGCAGGGGCCTCCTACGAGCAGTACTTC. Protein: CASSRMAGASYEQYF.

This clone showed up just once. The V and J genes are TRBV9 and TRBJ1-4, with unresolved D. The CDR3 sequence is 12 residues long. The germline V gene encodes CDR1 SGDLS and CDR2 YYNGEE. With 7 bases removed from V and 4 bases from J, the gap between germline ends came to 8 bases. This CDR3 is CASRGDNEKLFF. The CDR3, as DNA: TGTGCCAGCCGGGGTGATAATGAAAAACTGTTTTTT.

This chain joins TRBV10-3 and TRBJ1-1; perhaps TRBD1 as D (5 bases). The CDR3 length is 15 residues. Trimming stripped 0 bases from V and 5 bases from J, with 13 bases between. Germline CDR1 reads ENHRY; CDR2 reads SYGVKD. The CDR3 sequence is CAISESRGERTEAFF. For the CDR3, the DNA is TGTGCCATCAGTGAGTCTAGAGGGGAGAGGACTGAAGCTTTCTTT.

J is TRBJ1-5 and V is TRBV4-1, with TRBD1 identical over 7 bases. Germline lookup yields CDR1 MGHRA and CDR2 YSYEKL. The CDR3 runs to 16 residues. The junction had 6 bases not matched to a gene; V was cut back by 0 bases and J by 4 bases. Written as DNA, the CDR3 is TGCGCCAGCAGCCAAGAGGAGACAGGGTGGAATCAGCCCCAGCATTTT. Its translation is CASSQEETGWNQPQHF.

The rearrangement joins TRBV7-2 to TRBJ2-1; no clear D gene. CDR1 is SGHTA, CDR2 FQGNSA, per germline. This CDR3 has 14 residues. Trimming cost V 5 bases and J 9 bases, with 17 bases left between them. CDR3 loop: CASSVSATLFEQFF. CDR3 in DNA: TGTGCCAGCAGCGTCTCGGCCACGCTCTTTGAGCAGTTCTTC.

The J gene is TRBJ2-7, the V gene TRBV5-4, with D tentatively TRBD2 (5 bases). There are 14 residues in the CDR3. The germline CDR1 and CDR2 sequences are SGHNT and YYREEE (reference sequence). V shed 4 bases and J shed 4 bases, with 15 bases lying between them. The CDR3 here is CASSRGTREYEQYF. Here the CDR3 DNA reads TGTGCCAGCAGCCGCGGAACAAGGGAGTACGAGCAGTACTTC.

The rearrangement joins TRBV28 to TRBJ2-3, with D possibly being TRBD2 (5 bases). The V end was cut by 8 bases, the J end by 4 bases, with 19 bases between. CDR1 and CDR2 (germline): MDHEN, SYDVKM. The CDR3 length is 15 residues. This chain's CDR3 is CASGRTGRKADTQYF. The DNA of the CDR3 is TGTGCCAGCGGGAGAACGGGAAGAAAGGCAGATACGCAGTATTTT. Together with reference TRBV28 and TRBJ2-3, the CDR3 gives the full variable domain: DVKVTQSSRYLVKRTGEKVFLECVQDMDHENMFWYRQDPGLGLRLIYFSYDVKMKEKGDIPEGYSVSREKKERFSLILESASTNQTSMYLCASGRTGRKADTQYFGPGTRLTVL.

This clone has just a few counts. The chain links TRBV27 to TRBJ2-5; 10 bases are shared with TRBD1. The CDR3 runs to 16 residues. Trimming took 6 bases from V and 6 from J; bases not matched to a gene: 13. Germline assignment: CDR1 MNHEY and CDR2 SMNVEV (reference sequence). The CDR3 DNA reads as TGTGCCAGCAGCCTTATGGGGACAGGGGATTTGAAGACCCAGTACTTC. Amino acids: CASSLMGTGDLKTQYF.

The V gene is TRBV5-1, the J gene TRBJ2-3; no firm D call. V was cut by 4 bases and J by 2 bases, with 5 bases left in between. The CDR3 runs 12 residues. The V gene's germline CDR1 is SGHRS and CDR2 YFSETQ. The CDR3: CASSPNTDTQYF. CDR3 sequence (DNA): TGCGCCAGCAGCCCGAACACAGATACGCAGTATTTT. Complete variable domain (other parts from reference TRBV5-1 and TRBJ2-3): KAGVTQTPRYLIKTRGQQVTLSCSPISGHRSVSWYQQTPGQGLQFLFEYFSETQRNKGNFPGRFSGRQFSNSRSEMNVSTLELGDSALYLCASSPNTDTQYFGPGTRLTVL.

The V call is TRBV5-1, the J call TRBJ2-7; D is unclear. CDR1 and CDR2 from the germline V gene are SGHRS and YFSETQ. The ends were cut back, 0 bases at V and 0 bases at J, with 7 bases in the middle. The CDR3 runs 14 residues. CDR3 amino acids: CASSLVAGSYEQYF. CDR3 coding DNA: TGCGCCAGCAGCTTGGTTGCAGGCTCCTACGAGCAGTACTTC.

A note on this clone: Additional DNA sequences in this sample encode the identical CDR3. The chain employs TRBV30 and TRBJ1-3; D call uncertain. The germline gives CDR1 GTSNPN, CDR2 SVGIG (reference sequence). This CDR3 contains 13 residues. V lost 0 bases to trimming and J lost 0 bases, with 3 bases between them. The CDR3 DNA follows: TGTGCCTGGAGTGTGGACTCTGGAAACACCATATATTTT. This gives the protein CAWSVDSGNTIYF.

V is TRBV7-2 and J is TRBJ2-3; D call uncertain. The V gene's germline CDR1 is SGHTA and CDR2 FQGNSA. The CDR3 loop spans 15 amino acids. Trimming removed 5 bases from V and 0 bases from J, with 12 bases in between. The CDR3, as DNA: TGTGCCAGCAGCGCCGAACTTGCCAGCACAGATACGCAGTATTTT. Translation gives CASSAELASTDTQYF. Filled out from reference TRBV7-2 and TRBJ2-3, the complete variable domain reads GAGVSQSPSNKVTEKGKDVELRCDPISGHTALYWYRQSLGQGLEFLIYFQGNSAPDKSGLPSDRFSAERTGGSVSTLTIQRTQQEDSAVYLCASSAELASTDTQYFGPGTRLTVL.

In its sample, this clone was seen once. The chain uses TRBV5-1 and TRBJ2-7; 7 bases match TRBD1. The CDR3 contains 12 residues. The V gene end was trimmed by 5 bases and the J gene end by 7 bases; junction bases not matched to a gene: 6. Germline V lookup: CDR1 SGHRS, CDR2 YFSETQ. Here the CDR3 DNA reads TGCGCCAGCAGTAACCAGGGGGTTGAGCAGTACTTC. It yields the protein CASSNQGVEQYF.

The chain is built from TRBV29-1 and TRBJ2-7; a weak D match, TRBD2 (5 bases). Germline V lookup: CDR1 SQVTM, CDR2 ANQGSEA. CDR3 size: 12 residues. Trimming cost V 4 bases and J 1 base, with 8 bases left between them. Here the CDR3 reads CSVGGKSYEQYF. CDR3 nucleotides: TGCAGCGTTGGAGGGAAGTCCTACGAGCAGTACTTC.

The genes are TRBV15 and TRBJ2-1; D is ambiguous. This CDR3 spans 17 amino acids. Trimming shortened V by 0 bases and J by 0 bases, and 12 bases separated the two germline ends. Germline CDR1 is LNHNV and CDR2 is YYDKDF (reference sequence). CDR3 loop: CATSRDRAFSSYNEQFF. CDR3 bases: TGTGCCACCAGCAGAGATCGGGCCTTTAGCTCCTACAATGAGCAGTTCTTC.

The chain links TRBV27 to TRBJ2-1; tentatively, D is TRBD1 (5 bases). The germline V gene encodes CDR1 MNHEY and CDR2 SMNVEV (reference sequence). V was pared by 0 bases and J by 15 bases, with 15 bases between. The CDR3 loop spans 13 amino acids. The CDR3 region is CASSLSTGIRLFF. CDR3 nucleotide sequence: TGTGCCAGCAGTTTATCAACAGGCATTAGGTTGTTCTTC.

By share of the sample, this clone is medium-sized. CDR3 nucleotide sequence: TGTGCCAGCAGCTTGGGCAAACTGAGGACTGAAGCTTTCTTT. Amino acid sequence: CASSLGKLRTEAFF. The V and J genes are TRBV5-8 and TRBJ1-1, with no clear D. CDR3 length: 14 amino acids. Trimming removed 0 bases at V and 5 bases at J, with 11 bases between. Germline CDR1 is SGHTS and CDR2 is YDEGEE.

This chain connects TRBV28 to TRBJ2-1, with TRBD2 as a possible D gene (6 bases). Trimming removed 5 bases from V and 5 bases from J, with 19 bases in between. The CDR3 is 16 residues long. Germline CDR1 MDHEN, CDR2 SYDVKM. CDR3 DNA: TGTGCCAGCAGTACCCTGCCGGGACTGGAGAACAATGAGCAGTTCTTC. Translation: CASSTLPGLENNEQFF.

The rearrangement uses TRBV6-5 and TRBJ1-1, with no clear D. Germline values: CDR1 MNHEY, CDR2 SVGAGI. V dropped 0 bases and J dropped 1 base, with 9 bases sitting between them. This CDR3 is 15 amino acids long. The CDR3 DNA follows: TGTGCCAGCAGTTACTCGGTCAGAAAGAACACTGAAGCTTTCTTT. This translates into CASSYSVRKNTEAFF.

The V and J genes are TRBV29-1 and TRBJ1-1; D is possibly TRBD1 (5 bases). This CDR3 region has 15 residues. Trimming removed 6 bases from V and 0 bases from J, with 17 bases in between. CDR1 SQVTM and CDR2 ANQGSEA come from the germline V gene. For the CDR3, the DNA is TGCAGCGTGAGGGTGGCAGGGAAAGTGAACACTGAAGCTTTCTTT. The encoded protein is CSVRVAGKVNTEAFF. Filled out from reference TRBV29-1 and TRBJ1-1, the complete variable domain reads SAVISQKPSRDICQRGTSLTIQCQVDSQVTMMFWYRQQPGQSLTLIATANQGSEATYESGFVIDKFPISRPNLTFSTLTVSNMSPEDSSIYLCSVRVAGKVNTEAFFGQGTRLTVV.

The rearrangement uses TRBV4-2 and TRBJ2-1; D may match TRBD1 or TRBD2 (5 bases each). The germline V gene encodes CDR1 LGHNA and CDR2 YNFKEQ. The CDR3 contains 15 residues. Trimming left V 3 bases short and J 2 bases short, with 11 bases between. The CDR3 is CASSHGTGPYNEQFF. CDR3 sequence (DNA): TGTGCCAGCAGCCACGGGACCGGGCCCTACAATGAGCAGTTCTTC.

This chain joins TRBV2 and TRBJ2-7, with a possible D match to TRBD2 (6 bases). Trimming stripped 6 bases from V and 7 bases from J, with 19 bases between. CDR1 is SNHLY, CDR2 FYNNEI, per germline. The CDR3 covers 14 residues. The CDR3 loop reads CASRGLQRGGEQYF. The CDR3 nucleotides are TGTGCCAGCAGGGGACTCCAACGAGGTGGGGAGCAGTACTTC.

The chain joins TRBV11-3 to TRBJ2-4; 8 bases match TRBD1. V shed 3 bases, J shed 0 bases, and the junction held 4 bases outside the gene matches. The CDR3 loop spans 16 amino acids. Germline V gene lookup returns CDR1 SGHNT and CDR2 YENEEA. CDR3 sequence: CASSFRDRLAKNIQYF. The CDR3 DNA reads TGTGCCAGCAGCTTCCGGGACAGGCTAGCCAAAAACATTCAGTACTTC.

The chain joins TRBV28 to TRBJ2-3; 10 nucleotides match TRBD1. Germline V CDR1 and CDR2: MDHEN, SYDVKM. The CDR3 runs to 13 residues. V gave up 10 bases and J gave up 1 base; unmatched junction bases: 2. Here the CDR3 DNA reads TGTGCCACCGGGACAGGGGGCACAGATACGCAGTATTTT. Protein product: CATGTGGTDTQYF.

This clone appeared once. J is TRBJ2-7 and V is TRBV28; 9 bases fit TRBD2. Germline V gene lookup returns CDR1 MDHEN and CDR2 SYDVKM. This CDR3 spans 12 amino acids. V lost 3 bases and J lost 13; bases outside the gene matches: 7. Here the CDR3 DNA reads TGTGCCAGCAGTTTGGGCGGGAGGGCCTACTACTTC. This codes for CASSLGGRAYYF.

The V call is TRBV29-1, the J call TRBJ1-5; D perhaps matches TRBD1 (5 bases). V dropped 5 bases and J dropped 3 bases, with 14 bases sitting between them. Germline CDR1 and CDR2: SQVTM and ANQGSEA. This CDR3 spans 14 amino acids. The CDR3 is CSVRDTGFNQPQHF. The CDR3 nucleotides read TGCAGCGTTCGGGATACAGGTTTCAATCAGCCCCAGCATTTT.

V and J are TRBV2 and TRBJ2-1; D is perhaps TRBD2 (5 bases). This CDR3 has 14 residues. The V end lost 8 bases, the J end lost 9 bases, and 20 bases lay between the germline ends. Germline loops: CDR1 SNHLY, CDR2 FYNNEI. The CDR3 here is CASCLDYPESEQFF. The DNA for the CDR3 is TGTGCCAGCTGCCTCGACTACCCCGAGAGTGAGCAGTTCTTC.

The V and J genes are TRBV10-1 and TRBJ2-1; TRBD2 matches at 8 bases. V was pared by 5 bases and J by 7 bases, with 7 bases of the junction left unmatched. This CDR3 comprises 14 residues. Germline values: CDR1 WNHNN, CDR2 SYGVQD (reference sequence). For the CDR3, the DNA is TGCGCCAGCAGTTCGAGCGGGAGAAGGAATGAGCAGTTCTTC. Translation: CASSSSGRRNEQFF.